Sequencing of this T cell receptor (beta chain) was carried out in a study of tumor-infiltrating lymphocytes in primary liver carcinoma. Unsorted whole blood yielded the blood RNA, and germline DNA was also extracted. cDNA specific to TCR beta was made from 500 to 650 ng of total RNA, with a constant-region primer employed for priming. Slightly modified ARM-PCR with three nested multiplex PCR rounds yielded TCR beta libraries. For around 9 cycles apiece, the opening two PCR rounds ran with TRBV1-TRBV30 forward primers and a C-beta reverse primer. TCRdb itself ran the multiplex PCR reads through MiXCR, one entry per CDR3 protein. Here the sample spans about 310,000 distinct CDR3 sequences, over 55% being singletons. The germline V gene has CDR1 GTSNPN and CDR2 SVGIG (reference sequence). The CDR3 has 13 residues. Deletions cut 4 bases from V and 3 bases from J, with 11 bases between.

Sequencing was done on a sample of peripheral blood. The chain links TRBV30 to TRBJ2-3; D possibly corresponds to TRBD2 (5 bases). The sequence derives from a man aged 40-49 years with primary liver carcinoma and hepatitis B virus infection. The CDR3 region has the DNA TGTGCCTGGAAAGTCGGGATTACAGATACGCAGTATTTT. Its translation: CAWKVGITDTQYF. The complete variable domain, with remaining parts taken from reference TRBV30 and TRBJ2-3, reads SQTIHQWPATLVQPVGSPLSLECTVEGTSNPNLYWYRQAAGRGLQLLFYSVGIGQISSEVPQNLSASRPQDRQFILSSKKLLLSDSGFYLCAWKVGITDTQYFGPGTRLTVL.